This T cell receptor (beta chain) was captured in a study of blood T cells in healthy people across ages. Study results and limitations: There were more naive CD4+ cells and higher diversity in long-lived donors than in aged donors. Without sorted subsets, naive and antigen-experienced compartments could not be conclusively compared.

It was with a sample-barcoded 5' primer and a J-beta primer mix that a second PCR of roughly 7 to 12 cycles was run. The template-switch adaptor was a 5' adaptor with 12 random nucleotides. It tagged each cDNA molecule. A single record per CDR3 protein comes from TCRdb applying MiXCR to the 5' RACE reads. The table includes about 680,000 distinct CDR3 sequences, around half detected once. CDR3 length: 15 amino acids. V was trimmed by 1 base and J by 0 bases, leaving 9 bases between them. Germline V gene lookup returns CDR1 SGHTA and CDR2 FQGNSA. This clonotype was seen only a few times. Its antigen is not known.

The TCR sequence derives from a woman aged 60-70 years in good health. The rearrangement links TRBV7-2 to TRBJ1-2; D not resolved. The sample comprised blood. The DNA of the CDR3 is TGTGCCAGCAGCTTAGGACGGAGACCTAACTATGGCTACACCTTC. Translated, it gives CASSLGRRPNYGYTF.